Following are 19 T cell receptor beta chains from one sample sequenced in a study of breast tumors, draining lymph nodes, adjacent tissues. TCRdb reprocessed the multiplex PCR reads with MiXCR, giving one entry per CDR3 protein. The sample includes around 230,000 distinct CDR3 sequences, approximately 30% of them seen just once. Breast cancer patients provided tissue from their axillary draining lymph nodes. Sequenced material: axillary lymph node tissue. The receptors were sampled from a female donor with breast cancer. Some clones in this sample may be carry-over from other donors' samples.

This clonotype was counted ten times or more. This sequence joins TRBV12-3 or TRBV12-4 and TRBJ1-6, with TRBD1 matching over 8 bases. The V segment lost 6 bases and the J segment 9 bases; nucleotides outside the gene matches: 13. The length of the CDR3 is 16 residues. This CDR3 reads CASSPADRVSFSPLHF. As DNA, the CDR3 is TGTGCCAGCAGCCCGGCGGACAGGGTCAGCTTTTCACCCCTCCACTTT.

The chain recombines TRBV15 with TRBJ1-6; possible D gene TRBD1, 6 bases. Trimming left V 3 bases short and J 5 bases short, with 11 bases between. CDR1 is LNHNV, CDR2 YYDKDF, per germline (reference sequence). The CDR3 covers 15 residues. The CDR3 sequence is CATSSPRTDNSPLHF. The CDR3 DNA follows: TGTGCCACCAGCAGCCCGAGGACAGATAATTCACCCCTCCACTTT.

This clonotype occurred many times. The CDR3 protein is CASSSHLAGGTGELFF. DNA of the CDR3: TGCGCCAGCAGCTCCCACTTAGCGGGAGGGACCGGGGAGCTGTTTTTT. The rearrangement joins TRBV5-1 to TRBJ2-2, with 11 nucleotides matching TRBD2. V shed 3 bases and J 5 bases; nucleotides not matched to a gene: 6. CDR1 is SGHRS, CDR2 YFSETQ, per germline. The CDR3 spans 16 residues.

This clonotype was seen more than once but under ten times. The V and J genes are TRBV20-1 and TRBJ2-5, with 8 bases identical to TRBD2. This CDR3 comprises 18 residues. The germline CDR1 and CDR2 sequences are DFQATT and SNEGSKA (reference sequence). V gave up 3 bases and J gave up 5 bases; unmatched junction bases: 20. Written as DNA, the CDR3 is TGCAGTGCTAGTCAGGTCAAGAAAGCCTCTAGACTAGCGGAGACCCAGTACTTC. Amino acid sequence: CSASQVKKASRLAETQYF.

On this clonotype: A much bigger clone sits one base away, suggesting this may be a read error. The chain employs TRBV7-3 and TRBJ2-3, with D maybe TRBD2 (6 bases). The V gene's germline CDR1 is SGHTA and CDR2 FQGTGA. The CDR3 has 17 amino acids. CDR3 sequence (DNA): TGTGCCAGCAGTACGGCGGGCGGGGATCTTAGCACAGATCCGCAGTATTTT. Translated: CASSTAGGDLSTDPQYF.

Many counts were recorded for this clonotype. CDR3 in DNA: TGCAGTGCTCTGGACACACGCAATCAGCCCCAGCATTTT. It specifies CSALDTRNQPQHF. This chain joins TRBV20-1 and TRBJ1-5; D is perhaps TRBD1 (5 bases). The CDR3 runs 13 residues. The germline gives CDR1 DFQATT, CDR2 SNEGSKA (reference sequence). Trimming cost V 5 bases and J 2 bases, with 10 bases left between them.

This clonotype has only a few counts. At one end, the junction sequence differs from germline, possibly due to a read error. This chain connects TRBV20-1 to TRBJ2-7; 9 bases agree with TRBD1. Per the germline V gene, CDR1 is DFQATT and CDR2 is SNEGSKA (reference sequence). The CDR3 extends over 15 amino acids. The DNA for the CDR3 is TGCAGTGCTCCTGACGCAGGGACAGGGTTTGGAGAGCAGCACTTC. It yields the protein CSAPDAGTGFGEQHF.

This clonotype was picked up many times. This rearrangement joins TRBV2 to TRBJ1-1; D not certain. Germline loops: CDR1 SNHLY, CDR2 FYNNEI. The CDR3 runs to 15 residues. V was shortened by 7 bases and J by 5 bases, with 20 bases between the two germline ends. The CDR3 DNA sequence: TGTGCCAGCAAAGAGAGAGAGACTCCTACGACTGAAGCTTTCTTT. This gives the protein CASKERETPTTEAFF.

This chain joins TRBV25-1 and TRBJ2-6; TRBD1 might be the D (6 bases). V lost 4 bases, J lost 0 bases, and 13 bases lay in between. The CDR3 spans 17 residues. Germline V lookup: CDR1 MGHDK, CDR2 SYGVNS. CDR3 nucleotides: TGTGCCAGCAGTGCTAGAGCAGGGGCCTCTGGGGCCAACGTCCTGACTTTC. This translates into CASSARAGASGANVLTF.

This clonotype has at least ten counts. CDR3 sequence reads: CASSLGSGEVSPLHF. The CDR3 DNA reads TGCGCCAGCAGCTTGGGGTCTGGGGAAGTCTCACCCCTCCACTTT. The genes are TRBV5-1 and TRBJ1-6; D is unclear. Germline lookup yields CDR1 SGHRS and CDR2 YFSETQ. CDR3 size: 15 residues. V was shortened by 0 bases and J by 10 bases, with 14 bases between the two germline ends.

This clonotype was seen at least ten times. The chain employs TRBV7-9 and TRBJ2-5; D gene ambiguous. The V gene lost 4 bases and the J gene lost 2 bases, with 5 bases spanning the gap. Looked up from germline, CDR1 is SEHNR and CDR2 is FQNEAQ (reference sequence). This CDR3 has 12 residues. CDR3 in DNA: TGTGCCAGCAGCTGGATGCAAGAGACCCAGTACTTC. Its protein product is CASSWMQETQYF.

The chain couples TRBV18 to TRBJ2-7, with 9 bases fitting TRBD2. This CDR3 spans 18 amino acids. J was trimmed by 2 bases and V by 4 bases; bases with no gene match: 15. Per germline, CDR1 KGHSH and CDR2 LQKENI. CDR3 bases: TGTGCCAGCTCACAAGAGATCCTAGCGGGAATCTTCACCTACGAGCAGTACTTC. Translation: CASSQEILAGIFTYEQYF.

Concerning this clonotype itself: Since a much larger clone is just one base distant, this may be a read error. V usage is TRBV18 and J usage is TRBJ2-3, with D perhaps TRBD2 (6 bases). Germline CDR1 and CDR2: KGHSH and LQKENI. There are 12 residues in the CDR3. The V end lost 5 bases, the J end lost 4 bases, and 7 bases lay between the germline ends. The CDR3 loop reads CASSASADTQYF. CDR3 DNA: TGTGCCAGCTCAGCTAGCGCAGATACGCAGTATTTT.

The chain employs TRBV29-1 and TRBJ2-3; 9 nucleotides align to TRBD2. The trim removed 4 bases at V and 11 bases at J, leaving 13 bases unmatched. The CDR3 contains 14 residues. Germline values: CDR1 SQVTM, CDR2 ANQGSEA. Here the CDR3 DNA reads TGCAGCGTTGTATCCGCGGGAGGGATCCATGAGCAGTATTTT. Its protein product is CSVVSAGGIHEQYF.

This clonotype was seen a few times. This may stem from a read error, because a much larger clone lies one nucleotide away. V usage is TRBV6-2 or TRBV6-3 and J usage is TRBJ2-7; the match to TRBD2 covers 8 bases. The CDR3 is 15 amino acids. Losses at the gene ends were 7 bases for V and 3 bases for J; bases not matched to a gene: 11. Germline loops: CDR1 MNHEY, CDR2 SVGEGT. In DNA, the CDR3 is TGTGCCAGCACCCTACCACCAGCGGGAGTCTACGAGCAGTACTTC. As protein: CASTLPPAGVYEQYF.

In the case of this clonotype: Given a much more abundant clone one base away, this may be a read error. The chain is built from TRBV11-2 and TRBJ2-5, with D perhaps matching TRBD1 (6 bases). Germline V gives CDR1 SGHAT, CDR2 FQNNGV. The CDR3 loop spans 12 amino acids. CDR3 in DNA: TGTACCAGCAACAACAGGGAGGAGACCCAGTACTTC. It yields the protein CTSNNREETQYF.

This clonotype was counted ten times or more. DNA for the CDR3: TGTGCCACCAGTGATCCCCAAGGGGGAACTGGGGCCAACGTCCTGACTTTC. This codes for CATSDPQGGTGANVLTF. The V call is TRBV24-1, the J call TRBJ2-6; weak D call: TRBD1 (6 bases). V was cut by 3 bases and J by 2 bases, with 13 bases left in between. This CDR3 comprises 17 residues. Germline V CDR1 and CDR2: KGHDR, SFDVKD.

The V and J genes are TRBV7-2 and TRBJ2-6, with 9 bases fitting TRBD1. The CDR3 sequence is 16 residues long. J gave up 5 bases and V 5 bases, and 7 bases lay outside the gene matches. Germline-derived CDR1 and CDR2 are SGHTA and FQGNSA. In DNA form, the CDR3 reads TGTGCCAGCAGCCCGGGACAGGGACGGAGGGCCAACGTCCTGACTTTC. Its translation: CASSPGQGRRANVLTF.

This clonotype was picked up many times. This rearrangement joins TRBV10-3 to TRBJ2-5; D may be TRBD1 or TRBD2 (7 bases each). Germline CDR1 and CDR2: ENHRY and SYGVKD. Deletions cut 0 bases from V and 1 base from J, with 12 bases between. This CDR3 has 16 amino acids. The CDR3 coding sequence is TGTGCCATCAGTGAGTCGGGGAGGGGGCTCCAAGAGACCCAGTACTTC. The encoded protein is CAISESGRGLQETQYF.